These 19 T cell receptor beta chains were all obtained from the same sample, sequenced in a study of blood T cell repertoires in COVID-19. TCRdb keeps only in-frame clones here, not all; method: immunoSEQ multiplex PCR. The sample has fewer than 300,000 clones, roughly four fifths seen once. Sequenced input: PBMCs or T cells enriched from blood (not recorded which). Every receptor here comes from a man aged 35 to 55 who had been exposed to COVID-19.

The V gene is TRBV18, the J gene TRBJ1-1, with 7 bases fitting TRBD1. This CDR3 comprises 15 residues. V gave up 10 bases and J gave up 0 bases; unmatched junction bases: 11. The germline V gene encodes CDR1 KGHSH and CDR2 LQKENI. The CDR3 DNA follows: TGTGCCACCACCGGGACAGACTTCATGAACACTGAAGCTTTCTTT. Encoded protein: CATTGTDFMNTEAFF.

This rearrangement joins TRBV18 to TRBJ2-7, with D possibly being TRBD2 (7 bases). Trimming took off 3 bases at V and 5 bases at J, with 14 bases between the two ends. Germline V lookup: CDR1 KGHSH, CDR2 LQKENI. The CDR3 loop spans 14 amino acids. CDR3 region: CASSPGGAKNEQYF. CDR3 bases: TGTGCCAGCTCACCTGGGGGGGCCAAGAACGAGCAGTACTTC.

The chain links TRBV12-5 to TRBJ1-5; D remains unclear. V shed 5 bases and J shed 0 bases, with 8 bases lying between them. This CDR3 contains 14 residues. The germline V gene encodes CDR1 LGHNT and CDR2 FRNRAP. In DNA form, the CDR3 reads TGTGCTAGTGGTCATCAGTATAGCAATCAGCCCCAGCATTTT. This codes for CASGHQYSNQPQHF.

The chain joins TRBV5-1 to TRBJ2-7; TRBD2 matches 13 bases. The V segment lost 3 bases and the J segment 3 bases; nucleotides outside the gene matches: 12. The germline V gene has CDR1 SGHRS and CDR2 YFSETQ. CDR3 length equals 18 residues. The CDR3 DNA reads as TGCGCCAGCAGCTACAAAAAGAGGGGGACTAGCGGGAACTACGAGCAGTACTTC. Translated, it gives CASSYKKRGTSGNYEQYF.

This clone was seen a few times. The rearrangement uses TRBV7-8 and TRBJ1-3; D not resolved. The CDR3 extends over 15 amino acids. The germline V gene encodes CDR1 SGHVS and CDR2 FQNEAQ. The germline V and J ends were trimmed by 2 bases and 0 bases, with 8 bases remaining between them. The CDR3 protein is CASSLIRSSGNTIYF. The CDR3 nucleotides read TGTGCCAGCAGCTTAATTCGCAGCTCTGGAAACACCATATATTTT.

V gene TRBV3-1 (or the pseudogene TRBV3-2) combines with J gene TRBJ2-5; unclear D gene. This CDR3 is built from 14 residues. Trimming pared 9 bases from V and 5 bases from J, leaving 19 bases between. Germline lookup yields CDR1 LGHDT and CDR2 YNNKEL (reference sequence). The CDR3 DNA reads as TGTGCCAGTCTTCCAGCCGGGTTTCGGGAGACCCAGTACTTC. This codes for CASLPAGFRETQYF.

V is TRBV11-1 and J is TRBJ1-1; D is possibly TRBD1 (5 bases). The V end was cut by 6 bases, the J end by 6 bases, with 17 bases between. The CDR3 loop spans 14 amino acids. Germline V gives CDR1 SGHAT, CDR2 FQDESV (reference sequence). This CDR3 is CASRVSGGGAEAFF. In nucleotides, the CDR3 is TGTGCCAGCAGAGTAAGCGGGGGGGGTGCTGAAGCTTTCTTT.

The chain has TRBV10-1 and TRBJ1-1; TRBD1 might be the D (5 bases). Germline values: CDR1 WNHNN, CDR2 SYGVQD (reference sequence). This CDR3 is 11 amino acids long. The ends were cut back, 2 bases at V and 10 bases at J, with 8 bases in the middle. DNA of the CDR3: TGCGCCAGCAGTGAGGCGGGACGAGCTTTCTTT. Protein sequence: CASSEAGRAFF.

The chain uses TRBV2 and TRBJ2-3, with 10 bases that match TRBD2. The CDR3 contains 17 residues. Germline-derived CDR1 and CDR2 are SNHLY and FYNNEI. Trimming took 7 bases from V and 2 from J; bases not matched to a gene: 12. The DNA for the CDR3 is TGTGCCAGCACTGCCGGACAACTAGCGGGATTCACAGATACGCAGTATTTT. Translated: CASTAGQLAGFTDTQYF.

The CDR3 DNA is TGTGCCACCGCTTATGAAGGGGTGATGGCCTACAATGAGCAGTTCTTC. Translation gives CATAYEGVMAYNEQFF. The V and J genes are TRBV24-1 and TRBJ2-1; D is possibly TRBD1 (5 bases). CDR1 is KGHDR, CDR2 SFDVKD, per germline. The CDR3 is made up of 16 amino acids. Trimming took off 9 bases at V and 2 bases at J, with 19 bases between the two ends.

The chain couples TRBV27 to TRBJ2-5; a possible D gene is TRBD2 (6 bases). CDR3 size: 14 residues. The V end was cut by 6 bases, the J end by 5 bases, with 16 bases between. Per germline, CDR1 MNHEY and CDR2 SMNVEV (reference sequence). In nucleotides, the CDR3 is TGTGCCAGCAGGCCCATTAACGGGGGTGAGACCCAGTACTTC. Its translation is CASRPINGGETQYF.

The chain is built from TRBV7-8 and TRBJ2-4; 7 bases match TRBD1. V was pared by 5 bases and J by 2 bases, with 3 bases of the junction left unmatched. The CDR3 sequence is 14 residues long. CDR1 and CDR2 (germline): SGHVS, FQNEAQ. The chain's CDR3 is CASSLRGSKNIQYF. The CDR3, as DNA: TGTGCCAGCAGCCTCAGGGGGTCCAAAAACATTCAGTACTTC.

This clone was observed a handful of times. At the DNA level, this CDR3 is encoded by other sequences in the same sample as well. The CDR3 protein is CASSLVPGVGTEAFF. CDR3 sequence (DNA): TGTGCCAGCAGCTTAGTCCCAGGGGTGGGCACTGAAGCTTTCTTT. The genes are TRBV11-2 and TRBJ1-1; possibly TRBD1 for D (6 bases). Trimming removed 1 base from V and 4 bases from J, with 13 bases in between. CDR1 and CDR2 from the germline V gene are SGHAT and FQNNGV. The CDR3 extends over 15 amino acids. Together with reference TRBV11-2 and TRBJ1-1, the CDR3 gives the full variable domain: EAGVAQSPRYKIIEKRQSVAFWCNPISGHATLYWYQQILGQGPKLLIQFQNNGVVDDSQLPKDRFSAERLKGVDSTLKIQPAKLEDSAVYLCASSLVPGVGTEAFFGQGTRLTVV.

The chain combines TRBV10-2 with TRBJ1-5; possibly TRBD1 for D (6 bases). The CDR3 has 15 amino acids. Per germline, CDR1 WSHSY and CDR2 SAAADI. The V and J ends lost 4 bases and 1 base respectively, with 11 bases between them. CDR3 sequence: CASSGSRGSNQPQHF. The CDR3 nucleotides read TGCGCCAGCAGTGGCAGCAGGGGAAGCAATCAGCCCCAGCATTTT.

J is TRBJ1-4 and V is TRBV2; 7 bases align to TRBD1. With V trimmed by 6 bases and J by 0 bases, 10 bases remained unmatched. Germline CDR1 and CDR2: SNHLY and FYNNEI. The CDR3 spans 17 residues. For the CDR3, the DNA is TGTGCCAGCAGGATGGGACAGCTAGGGACAACTAATGAAAAACTGTTTTTT. It translates to CASRMGQLGTTNEKLFF.

The V call is TRBV6-5, the J call TRBJ2-2; D ambiguous. The CDR3 contains 15 residues. V was cut by 0 bases and J by 7 bases, with 12 bases left in between. CDR1 and CDR2 (germline): MNHEY, SVGAGI. CDR3 coding DNA: TGTGCCAGCAGTTACTCCGACTCCCTTGGCGGGGAGCTGTTTTTT. Protein: CASSYSDSLGGELFF.

The rearrangement links TRBV7-8 to TRBJ1-1, with D unresolved. Trimming stripped 2 bases from V and 7 bases from J, with 8 bases between. CDR3 size: 12 residues. Germline V CDR1 and CDR2: SGHVS, FQNEAQ. CDR3 loop: CASSLPLFEAFF. For the CDR3, the DNA is TGTGCCAGCAGCTTACCTCTCTTTGAAGCTTTCTTT.

The J gene is TRBJ1-4, the V gene TRBV27; possibly TRBD1 for D (5 bases). The CDR3 length is 19 residues. V was shortened by 0 bases and J by 3 bases, with 20 bases between the two germline ends. Germline V gene lookup returns CDR1 MNHEY and CDR2 SMNVEV (reference sequence). The CDR3 here is CASSLSIPVYGGANEKLFF. The CDR3 DNA follows: TGTGCCAGCAGTTTATCGATCCCTGTATATGGGGGGGCTAATGAAAAACTGTTTTTT.

This rearrangement joins TRBV7-6 to TRBJ1-5; D is ambiguous. The germline CDR1 and CDR2 sequences are SGHVS and FNYEAQ. V was shortened by 5 bases and J by 5 bases, with 10 bases between the two germline ends. This CDR3 comprises 13 residues. In nucleotides, the CDR3 is TGTGCCAGCAGCACCCGGGAGGATCAGCCCCAGCATTTT. It yields the protein CASSTREDQPQHF.